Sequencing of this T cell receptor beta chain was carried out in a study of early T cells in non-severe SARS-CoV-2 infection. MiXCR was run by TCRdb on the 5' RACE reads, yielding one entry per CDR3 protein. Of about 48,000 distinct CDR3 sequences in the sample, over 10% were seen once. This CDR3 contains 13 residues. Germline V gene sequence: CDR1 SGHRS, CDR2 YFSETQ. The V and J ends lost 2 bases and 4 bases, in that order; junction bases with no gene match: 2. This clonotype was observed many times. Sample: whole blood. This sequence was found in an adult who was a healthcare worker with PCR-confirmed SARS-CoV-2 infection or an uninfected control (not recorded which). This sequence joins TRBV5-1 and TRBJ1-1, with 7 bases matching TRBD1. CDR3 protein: CASSFQGGTEAFF. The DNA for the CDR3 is TGCGCCAGCAGCTTTCAGGGGGGCACTGAAGCTTTCTTT.